This T cell receptor beta chain comes out of a study of tumor and adjacent non-tumor tissue in lung cancer (dated by TCRdb to 2016 to 2019). Regarding the complete study: Of the cohort, 12 patients had adenocarcinoma, 2 had squamous cell carcinoma and 1 had small cell lung cancer. The approximately 15 enrolled patients, of whom around ten were men and 5 were women, were aged about 30 to 80 years and were diagnosed with TNM stage I to III disease. Sequencing generated a total of approximately 130,000,000 productive TCRbeta reads, averaging roughly 4.3 million reads per sample. The study compared bulk TCRbeta repertoires between lung tumor tissue and matched distant non-tumor lung tissue from about 14 lung cancer patients. Fewer than 35 paired specimens, one tumor and one normal lung sample per patient, were profiled by TCRbeta CDR3 sequencing.

RNA was isolated from bulk, unsorted tissue, and RNA quality was assessed with a NanoDrop ND-1000 and an Agilent 2100. For the normal lung samples, distant non-tumor tissue was collected more than 3 cm away from the tumor edge. All donors had newly diagnosed lung cancer, had not received prior chemotherapy, and were admitted for thoracic surgery in China between August and November 2014. Anyone who had undergone radiotherapy or chemotherapy before, or who had another cancer at the same time, was left out of the study. Pieces of surgical tissue measuring roughly 1-2.2 cm3 were kept in RNAlater solution and held at -80 degrees C until needed. The method was multiplex PCR. For sequencing, an Illumina HiSeq 2500 was employed. TCRbeta libraries were constructed through three rounds of nested PCR with primers (Table S4) according to protocols adapted from ARM-PCR. Before sequencing, PCR products of 200-500 bp were excised from the gel and purified with the QIAquick gel extraction kit. Per the source publication's procedure: Trimmomatic was used to clean the reads, FLASH merged the cleaned reads into complete CDR3 sequences, and MiTCR assigned the sequences to V(D)J germline segments. Clonal diversity was calculated as the inverse Simpson's index using VDJtools. In-frame sequences without a premature stop codon were defined as productive reads. The public reads were reprocessed in TCRdb via fastp at Q25 and MiXCR, keeping in-frame beta chains. Each entry merges the rows of one CDR3 protein and shows their most common DNA and genes. TCRdb's processing, not the authors', yielded these V and J calls. A total of about 86,000 distinct CDR3 sequences appear in this sample, 76% of them only once. Less than 25% of the sample is taken by the ten largest.

This clonotype was observed a single time. Its antigen is not yet known. An end of the junction does not agree with germline; a read error may underlie this. Beyond this particular receptor, the publication reports: Neither the sequencing platform nor unique molecular identifiers are named or mentioned anywhere in the methods. Only approximately 14 patients were included in the cohort, and the need for larger samples and more detailed clinical data was noted by the authors. In normal lung, the top 100 clones accounted for a significantly larger cumulative share of the repertoire than in tumor tissue. Peripheral blood was not sequenced, so blood TCRbeta repertoires in these lung cancer patients were not examined. TCR diversity (inverse Simpson) was significantly higher in tumor than in normal lung tissue (431.37 vs 166.20, P = 0.0075, Mann-Whitney U test). TCR diversity was significantly higher in younger patients, and greater tumor TCR diversity was associated with shorter overall survival and shorter disease-free survival.

This receptor was obtained from a woman aged 45 to 65 with non-small cell lung cancer. Sequenced: distant non-tumor lung tissue.

The nucleotides read TGCGCCAGTAGCTTGTCTAGGGGAAACTATTGCTACACCTTC. Translation gives CASSLSRGNYCYTF. The chain is encoded by TRBV5-1 joined to TRBJ1-2; the D gene is possibly TRBD1, with 5 bases matching. From cysteine to phenylalanine, the CDR3 is 14 amino acids long. Only the CDR3 part of the read is kept: 42 bases, read in frame from the first base. CDR1 and CDR2, per the germline V gene, are SGHRS and YFSETQ.